This TCR beta chain was sequenced for a study of Tregs in tolerant kidney transplant recipients. The germline V and J ends were trimmed by 1 base and 7 bases, with 16 bases remaining between them. Germline CDR1 is MGHRA and CDR2 is YSYEKL. The CDR3 covers 15 residues. The nonmyeloablative bone marrow transplants came from related graft donors, with transient mixed chimerism. Measured with immunoSEQ multiplex PCR; TCRdb has only the in-frame clones, and not every one. This sample carries about 100,000 clones, 93% of them seen once, and the ten largest clones take 1.6%. Here the sequenced sample was CD4+ T cells from blood (PBMCs), taken 12 months after the transplant. The receptor was derived from a human patient who received a combined kidney and bone marrow transplant. Some T cells could come from the graft donor. The genes are TRBV4-1 and TRBJ1-2; D uncertain. The CDR3 loop reads CASSQVQAFSVGYTF. The CDR3 nucleotides read TGCGCCAGCAGCCAAGTTCAGGCGTTCTCTGTTGGCTACACCTTC.